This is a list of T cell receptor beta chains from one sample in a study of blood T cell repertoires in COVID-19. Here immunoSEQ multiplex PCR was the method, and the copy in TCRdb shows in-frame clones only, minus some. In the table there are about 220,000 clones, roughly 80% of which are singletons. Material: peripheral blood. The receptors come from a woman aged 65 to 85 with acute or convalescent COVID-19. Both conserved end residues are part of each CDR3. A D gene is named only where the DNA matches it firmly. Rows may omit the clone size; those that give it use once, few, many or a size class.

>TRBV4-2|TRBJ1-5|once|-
TGTGCCAGCAGCCACCCCGGGGAGGGATACCAGCCCCAGCATTTT
CASSHPGEGYQPQHF
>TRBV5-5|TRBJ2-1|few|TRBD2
TGTGCCAGCAGCTTACGTACTAGCGGGGGTACCTACAATGAGCAGTTCTTC
CASSLRTSGGTYNEQFF
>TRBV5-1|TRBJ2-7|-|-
TGCGCCAGCAGCTCCATATGGACAGACGAGCAGTACTTC
CASSSIWTDEQYF
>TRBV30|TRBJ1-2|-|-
TGTGCCTGGAGTGTCGTCGACGGGGGAGGCTACACCTTC
CAWSVVDGGGYTF
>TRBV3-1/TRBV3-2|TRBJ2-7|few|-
TGTGCCAGCAGCCGGGACTTCACCTACGAGCAGTACTTC
CASSRDFTYEQYF
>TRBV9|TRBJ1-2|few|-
TGTGCCAGCAGCGCGTCTAACTGGGGCTACACCTTC
CASSASNWGYTF
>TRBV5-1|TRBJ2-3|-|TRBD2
TGCGCCAGCAGCCCGGCGGGAGTCACAGATACGCAGTATTTT
CASSPAGVTDTQYF
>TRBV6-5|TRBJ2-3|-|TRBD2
TGTGCCAGCAGTTACAGCCTAGCGGGGACCACAGATACGCAGTATTTT
CASSYSLAGTTDTQYF
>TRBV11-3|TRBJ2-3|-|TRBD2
TGTGCCAGCAGCAATAGCGGGGGGAGCACAGATACGCAGTATTTT
CASSNSGGSTDTQYF
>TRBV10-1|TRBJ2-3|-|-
TGCGCCAGCAGTGGGGGGCAAGGGACACCGAACGAAGATACGCAGTATTTT
CASSGGQGTPNEDTQYF
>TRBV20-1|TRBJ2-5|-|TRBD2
TGCAGTGCTAGTCCGACCTTCTCTAGCGGGGGGGCGCTCCAAGAGACCCAGTACTTC
CSASPTFSSGGALQETQYF
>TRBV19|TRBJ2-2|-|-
TGTGCCAGTAGTGCAGCGGTTTCTGGGGAGCTGTTTTTT
CASSAAVSGELFF
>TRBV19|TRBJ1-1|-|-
TGTGCCAGTAACGCCAGACATTACACTGAAGCTTTCTTT
CASNARHYTEAFF
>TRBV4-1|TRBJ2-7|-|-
TGCGCCAGCAGCCGCCCATATAGGGGCGAGCAGTACTTC
CASSRPYRGEQYF
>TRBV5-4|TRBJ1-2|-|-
TGTGCCAGCAGCTTTGGGGGCTACTCTAACTATGGCTACACCTTC
CASSFGGYSNYGYTF
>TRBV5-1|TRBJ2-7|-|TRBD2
TGCGCCAGCAGCTTAACTAGCGGGGTTTCCTACGAGCAGTACTTC
CASSLTSGVSYEQYF
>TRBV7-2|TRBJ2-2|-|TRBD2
TGTGCCAGCAAGGGCGGGGGATTCACCGGGGAGCTGTTTTTT
CASKGGGFTGELFF
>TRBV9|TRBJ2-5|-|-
TGTGCCAGCAGCGTAGCCTCCCAGGGGTCAGGAGAGACCCAGTACTTC
CASSVASQGSGETQYF
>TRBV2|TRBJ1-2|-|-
TGTGCCAGTTCCGGGACAAGCTATGGCTACACCTTC
CASSGTSYGYTF
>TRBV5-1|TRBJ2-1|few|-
TGCGCCAGCAGCTTCAACAGAGACAATGAGCAGTTCTTC
CASSFNRDNEQFF
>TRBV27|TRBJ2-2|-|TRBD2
TGTGCCAGCGGACCGGACCTCCAACTAGCGGGAGAAACCGGGGAGCTGTTTTTT
CASGPDLQLAGETGELFF
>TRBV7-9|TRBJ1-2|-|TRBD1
TGTGCCAGCAGCTTAGCCAGGGGGAGCGGCGGCTACACCTTC
CASSLARGSGGYTF
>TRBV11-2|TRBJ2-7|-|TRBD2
TGTGCCAGCAGCTTAAACGCGGGGGTTTACTACGAGCAGTACTTC
CASSLNAGVYYEQYF
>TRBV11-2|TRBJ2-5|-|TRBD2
TGTGCCAGCAGTTCCGTCTCGTATGCGGGGGGGATTCAAGAGACCCAGTACTTC
CASSSVSYAGGIQETQYF
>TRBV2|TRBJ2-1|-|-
TGTGCCAGCAGTACAAACTTGAGGGACAATGAGCAGTTCTTC
CASSTNLRDNEQFF
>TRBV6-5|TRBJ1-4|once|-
TGTGCCAGCAGCCAATTCTTGAGCCGGGAAAAACTGTTTTTT
CASSQFLSREKLFF
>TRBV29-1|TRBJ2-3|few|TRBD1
TGCAGCGTTGAGACAGGGGCGAGTGGTACGCAGTATTTT
CSVETGASGTQYF
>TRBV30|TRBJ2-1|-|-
TGTGCCTGGAGCGAGGGCCAGTTCCCCCATGAGCAGTTCTTC
CAWSEGQFPHEQFF
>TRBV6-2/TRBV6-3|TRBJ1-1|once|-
TGTGCCAGCAGTTACTCCGTCAACGGGGGGACCTTGAACACTGAAGCTTTCTTT
CASSYSVNGGTLNTEAFF